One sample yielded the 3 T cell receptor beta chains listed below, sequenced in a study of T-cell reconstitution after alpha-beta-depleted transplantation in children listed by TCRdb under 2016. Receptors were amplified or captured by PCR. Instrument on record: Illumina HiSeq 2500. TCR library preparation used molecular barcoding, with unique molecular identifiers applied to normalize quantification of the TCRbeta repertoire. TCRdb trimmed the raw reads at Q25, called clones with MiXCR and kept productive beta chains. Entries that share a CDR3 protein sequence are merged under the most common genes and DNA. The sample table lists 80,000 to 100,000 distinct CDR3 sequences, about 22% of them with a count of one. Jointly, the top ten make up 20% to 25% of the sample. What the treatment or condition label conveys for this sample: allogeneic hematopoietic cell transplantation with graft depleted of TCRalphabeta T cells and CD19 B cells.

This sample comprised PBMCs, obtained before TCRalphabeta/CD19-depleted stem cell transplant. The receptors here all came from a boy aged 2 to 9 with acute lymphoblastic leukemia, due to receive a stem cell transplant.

The chain's CDR3 is CASGATPQYF. CDR3 coding DNA: TGTGCCAGCGGTGCAACTCCACAGTATTTT. The chain links TRBV25-1 to TRBJ2-3; D is unresolved. CDR3 length: 10 residues. Trimming removed 8 bases at V and 12 bases at J, with 12 bases between. Germline CDR1 is MGHDK and CDR2 is SYGVNS.

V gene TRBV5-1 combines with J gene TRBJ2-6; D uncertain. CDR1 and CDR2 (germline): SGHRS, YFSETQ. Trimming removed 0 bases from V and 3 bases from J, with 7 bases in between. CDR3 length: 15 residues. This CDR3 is CASSLGLRGANVLTF. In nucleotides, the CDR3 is TGCGCCAGCAGCTTGGGTCTGCGTGGGGCCAACGTCCTGACTTTC.

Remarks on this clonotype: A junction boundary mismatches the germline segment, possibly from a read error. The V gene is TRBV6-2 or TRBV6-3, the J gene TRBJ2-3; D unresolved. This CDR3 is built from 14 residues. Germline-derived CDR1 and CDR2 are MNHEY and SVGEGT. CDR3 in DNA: TGTGCCAGCAGCGCCCCCGGCGGCACATATACGCAGTATTTT. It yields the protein CASSAPGGTYTQYF.